The 3 T cell receptor beta chains listed next were all sequenced from one sample in a study of blood T cell repertoires in COVID-19. Assay used: immunoSEQ multiplex PCR; TCRdb lists only in-frame clones, some missing. The sample has 180,000 or so clones, around 86% seen once. Sequencing input: peripheral blood. The receptors shown here come from a man in his sixties with acute or convalescent COVID-19.

This clone was counted a few times. The chain uses TRBV29-1 and TRBJ1-1, with D tentatively TRBD1 (6 bases). The germline gives CDR1 SQVTM, CDR2 ANQGSEA. The V and J ends lost 0 bases and 2 bases respectively, with 13 bases between them. This CDR3 contains 15 residues. CDR3 sequence reads: CSVEDRAGVNTEAFF. The CDR3 DNA reads TGCAGCGTTGAAGATCGGGCAGGGGTCAACACTGAAGCTTTCTTT.

The J gene is TRBJ1-1, the V gene TRBV5-1; D call uncertain. Germline lookup yields CDR1 SGHRS and CDR2 YFSETQ. V was cut by 0 bases and J by 1 base, with 7 bases left in between. The CDR3 spans 14 residues. The CDR3 DNA follows: TGCGCCAGCAGCTTGGAAATGGCGAACACTGAAGCTTTCTTT. Its protein product is CASSLEMANTEAFF.

This clone was found a few times. The chain uses TRBV5-4 and TRBJ2-1; 12 bases agree with TRBD2. This CDR3 has 16 amino acids. CDR1 is SGHNT, CDR2 YYREEE, per germline (reference sequence). The V gene end was trimmed by 4 bases and the J gene end by 4 bases; junction bases not matched to a gene: 6. The CDR3 loop reads CASSPRTSGDYNEQFF. For the CDR3, the DNA is TGTGCCAGCAGCCCTAGGACTAGCGGGGATTACAATGAGCAGTTCTTC. Drawing the rest from reference TRBV5-4 and TRBJ2-1, the complete variable domain is ETGVTQSPTHLIKTRGQQVTLRCSSQSGHNTVSWYQQALGQGPQFIFQYYREEENGRGNFPPRFSGLQFPNYSSELNVNALELDDSALYLCASSPRTSGDYNEQFFGPGTRLTVL.